The T cell receptor beta chain under discussion was sequenced for a study of human T cells and chemical hapten exposure. There are a few counts of this clonotype. Germline V gives CDR1 SGHAT, CDR2 FQDESV (reference sequence). The CDR3 has 12 amino acids. Between the trimmed V and J ends, which lost 6 bases and 5 bases, there was a span of 11 bases. As to time point: patch test 1, 2 weeks after DPC sensitization. Described treatment: therapeutic diphenylcyclopropenone sensitization with weekly scalp DPC. TCRdb re-called the RACE reads through MiXCR, storing one row per CDR3 protein. The sample includes 180,000 or so distinct CDR3 sequences, around 22% of them seen just once.

The TCR was taken from a woman between 50 and 59 years old with alopecia areata. Some clones in this sample may be carry-over from other donors' samples. This sample comprised whole blood, obtained in connection with sensitization to the hapten diphenylcyclopropenone (DPC). The gene calls are TRBV11-1 and TRBJ2-7; the D gene is possibly TRBD1 (6 bases). The CDR3 loop is CASSTGKNEQYF. The CDR3 DNA sequence: TGTGCCAGCAGTACAGGGAAAAACGAGCAGTACTTC.